This T cell receptor beta chain came from a study of shared clonotypes between healthy human individuals (dated by TCRdb to 2019 to 2021). A note on the overall study: The cohort included three men and two women between 18 and 49 years of age. Each donor's leukapheresis produced roughly between about 0.8 and 8.9 billion PBMCs. The study deeply sequenced blood TCR repertoires of five healthy adults to estimate repertoire size and the extent of clonotype sharing between individuals. For each donor, CD4 naive and CD4 memory were each given three plates, CD8 naive was given two plates, and CD8 memory was given one plate. Different laboratories and diverse techniques were used to prepare libraries and sequence TCR repertoires, to increase sequencing depth and limit assay-specific biases. General study outcomes and caveats: The small number of donors limited the genetic and exposure-history diversity represented. Higher generation probabilities were observed for clonotypes shared by all four sorted-subset donors than for non-shared clonotypes. Pairwise subsampling indicated that sequencing depth was expected to affect the degree of clonotype sharing among donors. When a handful of donors were compared, the shared fraction of clonotypes was roughly 5% for naive CD4, 3.5% to 4% for naive CD8, 2% to 2.5% for memory CD4, and 0.3% to 0.5% for memory CD8. Larger estimated clonotype richness was generally found for naive subsets than for memory subsets. Even with the large sequencing depth, rarefaction of the sorted-subset datasets indicated that sequencing was incomplete. Only blood was sampled, and tissue TCR repertoires likely differ from those in blood.

From its cysteine to its phenylalanine, the CDR3 spans 14 amino acids. Only CDR3 DNA is held: 42 bases, read in frame from base 1. CDR1 is given as SQVTM and CDR2 as ANQGSEA, both from the germline V gene. V loses 4 bases, J loses 0 bases, and the germline ends lie 13 bases apart. CD8 naive samples consisted of CD45RO-negative cells that were positively selected for CCR7, yielding a CD45RA+CCR7+ population without TemRA cells. Donors were healthy HIV-negative adults with no recently reported acute infections or vaccinations. Every donor was a Caucasian adult living in Nashville, Tennessee, USA. Blood was obtained by leukapheresis, after which PBMCs were separated by Ficoll-Histopaque density gradient centrifugation and cryopreserved in liquid nitrogen vapor phase. Analytical flow cytometry was used to check the purity and quantity of every magnetically sorted T cell population. Genomic DNA was isolated from each sorted fraction and quantified by UV absorbance on a Nanodrop 2000c.

Using the deep immunoSEQ assay, multiplex PCR amplified TCR CDR3 regions from genomic DNA. Genomic DNA extracted from each cell subset was distributed evenly over all wells of several immunoSEQ 96-well plates, and each plate served as one replicate. For sorted subsets, roughly 200 ng genomic DNA, equal to some 30,000 T cell genomes, was loaded into each replicate PCR. Purified libraries were quantified with a Qubit 3.0 fluorometer, sized on a Bioanalyzer 2100, and re-quantified with the KAPA Library Quantification kit. Every immunoSEQ 96-well plate was sequenced on a separate single-read 150-cycle Illumina NextSeq 550 flow cell. For the original study's pipeline: The immunoSEQ output contained only junctional sequences without quality scores, so filtering could not match that applied to full-length reads. Sequences were annotated with PyIR, a Python wrapper for IgBLAST v1.9, and V/J genes and CDR3 were assigned using IMGT germline references. Reads were removed for weak V/J assignments (E-value above 1e-6), missing CDR3, stop codons, out-of-frame junctions, or ambiguous translated residues. V3J clonotypes were defined as sequences sharing an identical inferred V gene, J gene, and CDR3 amino acid sequence. Percentage overlap between repertoires was computed as shared unique clonotypes divided by the size of the smaller repertoire. Three approaches were used to assess repertoire richness: RTK rarefaction, the Chao1 estimator, and Recon v2.1 estimates of unobserved clonotypes. Generation probabilities were computed with OLGA for all TCRbeta clonotypes obtained by the gDNA method from several donors. TCRdb holds this immuneACCESS table with in-frame rearrangements only. Some clones are missing; in checked studies, unresolved V genes explain under half, and the rest has no known cause. Clone size and V and J calls were adopted from that table, with D and trimming inferred from the DNA. In all, the sample holds millions of clones, and about 94% of those were seen once. About 1.1% of the sample is taken by the ten largest.

This clone was observed once. Its antigen remains unidentified. Per-nucleotide qualities are absent, and no much larger clonotype sits a single base away. The clonotype comes from a man aged 18 to 29 in good health. The rearrangement joined TRBV29-1 to TRBJ2-7; the D gene assignment is perhaps TRBD1 or TRBD2, with each matching 6 bases. The sequenced sample was naive CD8+ T cells sorted from blood. This specimen's cell subset or site label, interpreted: CD45RA+CCR7+. CDR3 region: CSVGPGGGSYEQYF. At the DNA level, the sequence is TGCAGCGTTGGGCCCGGGGGCGGCTCCTACGAGCAGTACTTC.